Presented here are 11 T cell receptor beta chains from one specimen sequenced in a study of cytomegalovirus exposure and HLA in healthy donors (dated by TCRdb to 2017 to 2019). Preparation of the library involved the immunoSEQ multiplex PCR assay. For the multiplex PCR, a mixture combining 60 forward primers for TCR Vbeta segments and 13 reverse primers for TCR Jbeta segments was used. The table comes from immuneACCESS by way of TCRdb, which keeps in-frame sequences with V and J called. Part of the clones is missing from these tables; in studies checked, under half for an unresolved V gene and the rest for unknown reasons. This sample is represented by 150,000 to 200,000 clones; 82% of them were singletons. 7% to 9.5% of the sample goes to the ten largest clones. Sequencing was performed on PBMCs. Receptors were obtained from a male donor in good health and CMV-seropositive.

The V call is TRBV28, the J call TRBJ2-5; D might be TRBD1 (5 bases). CDR1 MDHEN and CDR2 SYDVKM come from the germline V gene. Between the trimmed V and J ends, which lost 2 bases and 3 bases, there was a span of 7 bases. There are 13 residues in the CDR3. This CDR3 is CASSLDREETQYF. Here the CDR3 DNA reads TGTGCCAGCAGTTTAGACAGAGAAGAGACCCAGTACTTC.

This clone turned up a few times. The rearrangement joins TRBV19 to TRBJ1-2; no firm D call. The CDR3 has 12 amino acids. The V end was cut by 5 bases, the J end by 0 bases, with 4 bases between. CDR1 and CDR2 from the germline V gene are LNHDA and SQIVND (reference sequence). The chain's CDR3 is CASSGTNYGYTF. CDR3 nucleotide sequence: TGTGCCAGTAGTGGCACTAACTATGGCTACACCTTC.

In regard to this clone: One end of the junction does not line up with germline, which may come from a read error. The CDR3 region is CASSQSGSSRGISF. CDR3 sequence (DNA): TGTGCCAGCAGCCAAAGCGGGAGTTCGAGGGGTATCTCCTTC. The rearrangement links TRBV14 to TRBJ2-7; TRBD2 agrees at 8 bases. The CDR3 sequence is 14 residues long. CDR1 and CDR2 from the germline V gene are SGHDN and FVKESK.

This clone was picked up one time. The CDR3 region is CASSYSGRGRTEAFF. The CDR3 DNA reads as TGTGCCAGCAGTTACTCTGGCAGGGGGAGAACTGAAGCTTTCTTT. The rearrangement uses TRBV6-6 and TRBJ1-1; 7 bases fit TRBD1. The germline V gene has CDR1 MNHNY and CDR2 SVGAGI (reference sequence). Unmatched junction bases numbered 6, after V lost 0 bases and J lost 5 bases. This CDR3 has 15 amino acids.

This clone was seen just once. The genes are TRBV7-6 and TRBJ1-1, with 8 bases identical to TRBD1. The V gene end was trimmed by 4 bases and the J gene end by 4 bases; junction bases not matched to a gene: 5. Per the germline V gene, CDR1 is SGHVS and CDR2 is FNYEAQ. The CDR3 is 14 residues long. The CDR3 region is CASSSNTGGTEAFF. DNA for the CDR3: TGTGCCAGCAGCTCAAACACAGGGGGCACTGAAGCTTTCTTT.

The chain has TRBV27 and TRBJ1-5, with D possibly being TRBD1 (5 bases). V lost 5 bases to trimming and J lost 0 bases, with 8 bases between them. Germline assignment: CDR1 MNHEY and CDR2 SMNVEV (reference sequence). The CDR3 sequence is 14 residues long. DNA for the CDR3: TGTGCCAGCAGTCAGGGATTTAGCAATCAGCCCCAGCATTTT. Its translation: CASSQGFSNQPQHF.

The DNA of the CDR3 is TGCGCCAGCAGCTTGGACAGGACGACTGAAGCTTTCTTT. Protein product: CASSLDRTTEAFF. This chain joins TRBV5-1 and TRBJ1-1; TRBD1 might be the D (5 bases). With 0 bases removed from V and 5 bases from J, the gap between germline ends came to 8 bases. The CDR3 sequence is 13 residues long. Germline CDR1 reads SGHRS; CDR2 reads YFSETQ.

The table lists this clone with a count of one. The rearrangement links TRBV2 to TRBJ2-1, with 9 positions matching TRBD2. CDR3 size: 15 residues. J was trimmed by 4 bases and V by 7 bases; bases with no gene match: 8. Per the germline V gene, CDR1 is SNHLY and CDR2 is FYNNEI. The CDR3 bases are TGTGCCAGCATGGGGGCTAGCGGGGATTACAATGAGCAGTTCTTC. It encodes CASMGASGDYNEQFF.

The chain is built from TRBV27 and TRBJ2-7; 9 nucleotides match TRBD2. In germline, CDR1 is MNHEY, CDR2 SMNVEV (reference sequence). This CDR3 contains 14 residues. The V segment lost 0 bases and the J segment 5 bases; nucleotides outside the gene matches: 2. In DNA form, the CDR3 reads TGTGCCAGCAGTTTATCTAGCGGGGGAGACGAGCAGTACTTC. Its protein product is CASSLSSGGDEQYF.

CDR3 residues: CASQGYTEAFF. The CDR3 region has the DNA TGTGCCTCACAGGGCTACACTGAAGCTTTCTTT. The gene calls are TRBV30 and TRBJ1-1; weak D call: TRBD1 (6 bases). CDR3 length equals 11 residues. The V end lost 7 bases, the J end lost 3 bases, and 9 bases lay between the germline ends. Germline assignment: CDR1 GTSNPN and CDR2 SVGIG (reference sequence).

The rearrangement joins TRBV11-2 to TRBJ2-7, with 8 nucleotides matching TRBD1. Germline V CDR1 and CDR2: SGHAT, FQNNGV. Germline trimming cut 0 bases from V and 2 bases from J; bases unmatched to any gene: 6. CDR3 length: 16 residues. In nucleotides, the CDR3 is TGTGCCAGCAGCTTAGACCGGACAGGGTTGCCCTACGAGCAGTACTTC. Encoded protein: CASSLDRTGLPYEQYF.